These 11 T cell receptor beta chains came from one sample sequenced in a study of vaccination and CD4 T cells after COVID-19. Sample treatment: roughly ten-day PBMC culture with coronavirus spike peptide pools or control peptides (ViraFEST assay). Researchers used the Oncomine TCR Beta short-read assay to sequence DNA from cultured CD4+ T cells. A single record per CDR3 protein comes from TCRdb applying MiXCR to the PCR reads. In the table there are some 5,700 distinct CDR3 sequences, around 70% of which are singletons. No antigen is known for these receptors. Sequencing was carried out using CD4+ T cells from blood, cultured in vitro. Receptors originate from a human donor who had recovered from COVID-19.

The chain is built from TRBV28 and TRBJ1-5; tentatively, D is TRBD1 (6 bases). The V end was cut by 5 bases, the J end by 5 bases, with 16 bases between. CDR1 is MDHEN, CDR2 SYDVKM, per germline. The CDR3 runs to 15 residues. This CDR3 reads CASSPMERGDQPQHF. CDR3 coding DNA: TGTGCCAGCAGTCCCATGGAGAGGGGGGATCAGCCCCAGCATTTT.

The chain is built from TRBV7-3 and TRBJ2-2; D is tentatively TRBD1 or TRBD2 (5 bases each). The CDR3 covers 16 residues. V lost 2 bases and J lost 0, with 10 bases in between. Germline V gene lookup returns CDR1 SGHTA and CDR2 FQGTGA. In nucleotides, the CDR3 is TGTGCCAGCAGCTTAGACAGACTACCGAACACCGGGGAGCTGTTTTTT. Translation gives CASSLDRLPNTGELFF.

The chain couples TRBV28 to TRBJ2-6, with D tentatively TRBD1 (5 bases). Germline CDR1 MDHEN, CDR2 SYDVKM. Trimming shortened V by 4 bases and J by 2 bases, and 18 bases separated the two germline ends. This CDR3 has 18 amino acids. The CDR3 nucleotides read TGTGCCAGCAGTTCCACACACCCCCACAGGACTGGGGCCAACGTCCTGACTTTC. It codes for CASSSTHPHRTGANVLTF.

The chain carries TRBV7-2 and TRBJ1-1; no reliable D call. Looked up from germline, CDR1 is SGHTA and CDR2 is FQGNSA. V was shortened by 4 bases and J by 6 bases, with 12 bases between the two germline ends. The length of the CDR3 is 13 residues. The CDR3: CASSSGRSAEAFF. The CDR3 DNA is TGTGCCAGCAGCTCTGGGCGGAGCGCTGAAGCTTTCTTT.

In this sample, this clonotype turned up a few times. The chain carries TRBV27 and TRBJ1-2; TRBD1 is a possible D gene (5 bases). The CDR3 is made up of 16 amino acids. The V gene lost 6 bases and the J gene lost 8 bases, with 25 bases spanning the gap. The germline CDR1 and CDR2 sequences are MNHEY and SMNVEV (reference sequence). CDR3 residues: CASRSYLQRTSTGYTF. For the CDR3, the DNA is TGTGCCAGCAGAAGCTATCTTCAGAGGACATCCACGGGCTACACCTTC.

The V gene is TRBV30, the J gene TRBJ1-1; D is possibly TRBD1 (6 bases). Germline lookup yields CDR1 GTSNPN and CDR2 SVGIG (reference sequence). V lost 2 bases and J 6 bases, leaving 16 bases between the germline ends. The CDR3 has 14 amino acids. DNA of the CDR3: TGTGCCTGGAGTCCCACAAGGGGGTTCGCTGAAGCTTTCTTT. Translated, it gives CAWSPTRGFAEAFF.

J is TRBJ1-2 and V is TRBV11-2; a possible D gene is TRBD1 (5 bases). V was clipped by 3 bases and J by 7 bases, with 18 bases between them. The V gene's germline CDR1 is SGHAT and CDR2 FQNNGV. This CDR3 has 15 residues. The CDR3 DNA sequence: TGTGCCAGCAGCTTGGGATTACCGAGCGGGGGTGGCTACACCTTC. Translated: CASSLGLPSGGGYTF.

This clonotype came up a few times. The V and J genes are TRBV4-1 and TRBJ1-1, with a weak D call TRBD1 (5 bases). V was trimmed by 3 bases and J by 7 bases, leaving 15 bases between them. This CDR3 has 14 amino acids. Germline CDR1 is MGHRA and CDR2 is YSYEKL. The CDR3 nucleotides read TGCGCCAGCAGCCAGCCAACAGGAAGGAGTGAAGCTTTCTTT. It specifies CASSQPTGRSEAFF.

The V and J genes are TRBV19 and TRBJ1-2; TRBD1 agrees at 9 bases. V dropped 4 bases and J dropped 3; count of bases not matched to a gene: 6. Germline CDR1 and CDR2: LNHDA and SQIVND (reference sequence). The CDR3 extends over 15 amino acids. The CDR3: CASSSPRDRDYGYTF. Written as DNA, the CDR3 is TGTGCCAGTAGTAGCCCCCGGGACAGGGACTATGGCTACACCTTC.

J is TRBJ1-5 and V is TRBV6-1, with 7 bases identical to TRBD1. The V and J ends lost 5 bases and 5 bases, in that order; junction bases with no gene match: 9. CDR1 and CDR2 from the germline V gene are MNHNS and SASEGT. CDR3 length: 15 amino acids. The CDR3 spells CASSRRQGEYQPQHF. The CDR3 nucleotides are TGTGCCAGCAGTAGACGACAGGGAGAGTATCAGCCCCAGCATTTT.

The chain uses TRBV20-1 and TRBJ1-1; D remains unclear. CDR1 and CDR2 from the germline V gene are DFQATT and SNEGSKA (reference sequence). V was clipped by 8 bases and J by 1 base, with 8 bases between them. This CDR3 comprises 11 residues. The CDR3 reads CSWFQNTEAFF. DNA for the CDR3: TGCAGTTGGTTTCAGAACACTGAAGCTTTCTTT.